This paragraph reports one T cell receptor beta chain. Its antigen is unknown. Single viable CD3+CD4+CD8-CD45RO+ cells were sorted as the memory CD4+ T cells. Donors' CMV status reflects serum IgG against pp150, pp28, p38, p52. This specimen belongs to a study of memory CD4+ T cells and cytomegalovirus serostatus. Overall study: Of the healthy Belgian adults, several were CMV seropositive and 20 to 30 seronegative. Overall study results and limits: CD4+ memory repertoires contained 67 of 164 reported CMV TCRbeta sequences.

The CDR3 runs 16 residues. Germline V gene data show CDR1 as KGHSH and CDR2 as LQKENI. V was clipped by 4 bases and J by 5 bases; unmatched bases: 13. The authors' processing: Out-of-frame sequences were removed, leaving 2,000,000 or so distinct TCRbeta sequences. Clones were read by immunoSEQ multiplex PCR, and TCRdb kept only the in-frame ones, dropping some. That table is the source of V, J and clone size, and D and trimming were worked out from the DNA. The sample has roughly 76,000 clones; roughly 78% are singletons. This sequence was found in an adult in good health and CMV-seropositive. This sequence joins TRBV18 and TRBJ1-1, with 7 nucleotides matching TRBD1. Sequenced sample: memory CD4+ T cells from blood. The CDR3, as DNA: TGTGCCAGCTCACGGAGCCCGGGACAGAGGGGTACTGAAGCTTTCTTT. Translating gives CASSRSPGQRGTEAFF. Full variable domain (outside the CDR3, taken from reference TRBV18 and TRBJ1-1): NAGVMQNPRHLVRRRGQEARLRCSPMKGHSHVYWYRQLPEEGLKFMVYLQKENIIDESGMPKERFSAEFPKEGPSILRIQQVVRGDSAAYFCASSRSPGQRGTEAFFGQGTRLTVV.